Listed here are 28 T cell receptor beta chains from one sample, sequenced in a study of spatial heterogeneity in lung cancer. Time point given: sample taken at primary tumor resection. MiXCR, applied by TCRdb to the 5' RACE reads, yields one record per CDR3 protein. The table shows roughly 1,700 distinct CDR3 sequences, with roughly 15% occurring only once. The source material was normal lung tissue next to the tumor, sampled at surgery. Receptors originate from a male donor with early-stage non-small cell lung cancer.

This clonotype is medium-sized in the sample. The chain is built from TRBV20-1 and TRBJ1-5; D unclear. Per germline, CDR1 DFQATT and CDR2 SNEGSKA (reference sequence). Trimming took off 5 bases at V and 7 bases at J, with 15 bases between the two ends. The CDR3 has 13 residues. CDR3 DNA: TGCAGTGCTGGACCGGCCTCGGGCCAGCCCCAGCATTTT. Amino acid sequence: CSAGPASGQPQHF.

This clonotype is medium-sized (0.01 to 0.1%) in the sample. V and J are TRBV15 and TRBJ1-2; D remains ambiguous. Trimming stripped 0 bases from V and 7 bases from J, with 15 bases between. Germline V gene lookup returns CDR1 LNHNV and CDR2 YYDKDF (reference sequence). The CDR3 has 15 residues. CDR3 coding DNA: TGTGCCACCAGCAGAGATACCCGGTCGGTTGGTGGCTACACCTTC. This sequence encodes CATSRDTRSVGGYTF.

This clonotype is judged medium-sized. V is TRBV28 and J is TRBJ2-1, with 14 positions matching TRBD2. The CDR3 extends over 14 amino acids. With V trimmed by 5 bases and J by 9 bases, 3 bases remained unmatched. Germline-derived CDR1 and CDR2 are MDHEN and SYDVKM. CDR3 DNA sequence: TGTGCCAGCAGTAGCGGACTAGCGGGGGGTGAGCAGTTCTTC. Translating it yields CASSSGLAGGEQFF. Full variable domain (remainder filled in from reference TRBV28 and TRBJ2-1): DVKVTQSSRYLVKRTGEKVFLECVQDMDHENMFWYRQDPGLGLRLIYFSYDVKMKEKGDIPEGYSVSREKKERFSLILESASTNQTSMYLCASSSGLAGGEQFFGPGTRLTVL.

The chain is built from TRBV6-1 and TRBJ2-1; no clear D. Trimming cost V 2 bases and J 4 bases, with 12 bases left between them. Germline CDR1 reads MNHNS; CDR2 reads SASEGT. This CDR3 region has 15 residues. This chain's CDR3 is CASSESLSLYNEQFF. For the CDR3, the DNA is TGTGCCAGCAGTGAAAGTCTCTCTCTTTACAATGAGCAGTTCTTC.

The CDR3 here is CASSLGAAGANVLTF. CDR3 DNA sequence: TGTGCCAGCAGCTTAGGGGCCGCTGGGGCCAACGTCCTGACTTTC. V usage is TRBV7-8 and J usage is TRBJ2-6; D not resolved. The CDR3 has 15 amino acids. Germline V gene lookup returns CDR1 SGHVS and CDR2 FQNEAQ. Deletions cut 1 base from V and 2 bases from J, with 6 bases between.

Here the CDR3 reads CASSPPIGAGEKLFF. The DNA of the CDR3 is TGTGCCAGCTCACCACCGATCGGGGCTGGGGAAAAACTGTTTTTT. The chain couples TRBV18 to TRBJ1-4, with a tentative D call TRBD1 (5 bases). This CDR3 comprises 15 residues. Germline lookup yields CDR1 KGHSH and CDR2 LQKENI. V gave up 0 bases and J gave up 8 bases, with 13 bases separating them. Drawing the rest from reference TRBV18 and TRBJ1-4, the complete variable domain is NAGVMQNPRHLVRRRGQEARLRCSPMKGHSHVYWYRQLPEEGLKFMVYLQKENIIDESGMPKERFSAEFPKEGPSILRIQQVVRGDSAAYFCASSPPIGAGEKLFFGSGTQLSVL.

By its share, this clonotype is medium-sized (0.01 to 0.1%). The chain combines TRBV19 with TRBJ1-1, with D hard to call. CDR3 length: 14 amino acids. Between the trimmed V and J ends, which lost 5 bases and 5 bases, there was a span of 15 bases. Germline-derived CDR1 and CDR2 are LNHDA and SQIVND (reference sequence). Written as DNA, the CDR3 is TGTGCCAGTAGTTCCTTTGTGGATATGACTGAAGCTTTCTTT. Its protein is CASSSFVDMTEAFF.

This clonotype is classed as medium-sized. The rearrangement uses TRBV30 and TRBJ2-2; D gene ambiguous. Germline CDR1 reads GTSNPN; CDR2 reads SVGIG (reference sequence). This CDR3 is 14 amino acids long. V lost 0 bases, J lost 1 base, and 6 bases lay in between. In DNA, the CDR3 is TGTGCCTGGAGTGTGAAACAGAACACCGGGGAGCTGTTTTTT. Amino acids: CAWSVKQNTGELFF. Filled out from reference TRBV30 and TRBJ2-2, the complete variable domain reads SQTIHQWPATLVQPVGSPLSLECTVEGTSNPNLYWYRQAAGRGLQLLFYSVGIGQISSEVPQNLSASRPQDRQFILSSKKLLLSDSGFYLCAWSVKQNTGELFFGEGSRLTVL.

This clonotype was seen only a few times. This sequence joins TRBV6-2 or TRBV6-3 and TRBJ2-5, with D perhaps matching TRBD1 (6 bases). Trimming cost V 6 bases and J 1 base, with 9 bases left between them. This CDR3 is 13 amino acids long. Germline CDR1 reads MNHEY; CDR2 reads SVGEGT. The CDR3 nucleotides are TGTGCCAGCAGCGAGACAGGCCAAGAGACCCAGTACTTC. Residues: CASSETGQETQYF.

This clonotype is medium-sized (0.01 to 0.1%) within its sample. The V call is TRBV4-1, the J call TRBJ2-1; 10 bases fit TRBD2. This CDR3 is 15 amino acids long. Germline V gene lookup returns CDR1 MGHRA and CDR2 YSYEKL. V dropped 1 base and J dropped 7; count of bases not matched to a gene: 4. CDR3 sequence: CASSQVRLAGNEQFF. CDR3 nucleotides: TGCGCCAGCAGCCAAGTGAGACTAGCGGGTAATGAGCAGTTCTTC.

This clonotype is medium-sized in the sample. The chain carries TRBV6-5 and TRBJ2-6; TRBD1 is a possible D gene (6 bases). The CDR3 contains 16 residues. With 6 bases removed from V and 0 bases from J, the gap between germline ends came to 12 bases. CDR1 is MNHEY and CDR2 is SVGAGI in the germline V gene. Written as DNA, the CDR3 is TGTGCCAGCAGGTCACAGGGCCTCTCTGGGGCCAACGTCCTGACTTTC. Protein sequence: CASRSQGLSGANVLTF.

Judged by abundance, this clonotype is medium-sized. This chain uses TRBV28 with TRBJ2-3; D perhaps matches TRBD2 (5 bases). This CDR3 is built from 15 residues. V lost 7 bases, J lost 8 bases, and 22 bases lay in between. Per germline, CDR1 MDHEN and CDR2 SYDVKM. CDR3 amino acids: CASTPASPTGGTQYF. CDR3 in DNA: TGTGCCAGCACCCCGGCCTCCCCTACCGGAGGTACGCAGTATTTT.

By proportion, this clonotype is large. The rearrangement joins TRBV3-1 to TRBJ2-1, with TRBD2 identical over 7 bases. The trim removed 2 bases at V and 8 bases at J, leaving 6 bases unmatched. CDR1 is LGHDT, CDR2 YNNKEL, per germline (reference sequence). The length of the CDR3 is 14 residues. In DNA, the CDR3 is TGTGCCAGCAGCCAATCACGGGGGGTCCATGAGCAGTTCTTC. Protein product: CASSQSRGVHEQFF.

The chain links TRBV10-3 to TRBJ2-1, with 12 bases fitting TRBD2. The CDR3 covers 16 residues. The J segment lost 7 bases and the V segment lost 9 bases, leaving 13 bases of the junction unmatched. Germline V CDR1 and CDR2: ENHRY, SYGVKD. As DNA, the CDR3 is TGTGCCATTCGGACTAGCGGGGCGGGGGAGAGAAATGAGCAGTTCTTC. Residues: CAIRTSGAGERNEQFF.

This clonotype is medium-sized. The chain has TRBV11-2 and TRBJ2-7; possible D gene TRBD2, 5 bases. The CDR3 totals 15 residues. Germline V gene lookup returns CDR1 SGHAT and CDR2 FQNNGV. The V end lost 2 bases, the J end lost 2 bases, and 13 bases lay between the germline ends. CDR3 residues: CASSLTRAGTYEQYF. The CDR3 DNA is TGTGCCAGCAGCTTAACGAGGGCAGGCACCTACGAGCAGTACTTC.

This clonotype was observed a single time. The chain couples TRBV4-1 to TRBJ2-1, with no clear D. The CDR3 is made up of 16 amino acids. The V and J ends lost 1 base and 0 bases respectively, with 10 bases between them. Germline assignment: CDR1 MGHRA and CDR2 YSYEKL. The CDR3 protein is CASSQVGLSSYNEQFF. In DNA form, the CDR3 reads TGCGCCAGCAGCCAAGTCGGGTTAAGCTCCTACAATGAGCAGTTCTTC.

By sample share, this clonotype is medium-sized. The J gene is TRBJ2-5, the V gene TRBV5-1, with 10 bases matching TRBD2. There are 16 residues in the CDR3. CDR1 and CDR2 from the germline V gene are SGHRS and YFSETQ. V lost 0 bases and J lost 1; bases outside the gene matches: 3. CDR3 in DNA: TGCGCCAGCAGCTTGGAAGTAGCGGGAGGCCAAGAGACCCAGTACTTC. It encodes CASSLEVAGGQETQYF.

By its share, this clonotype is large. This chain connects TRBV7-9 to TRBJ2-2, with D perhaps matching TRBD2 (5 bases). The CDR3 loop spans 16 amino acids. With 3 bases removed from V and 1 base from J, the gap between germline ends came to 12 bases. The germline V gene encodes CDR1 SEHNR and CDR2 FQNEAQ (reference sequence). In nucleotides, the CDR3 is TGTGCCAGCAGCTTCCGTTCGAGCGGGAACACCGGGGAGCTGTTTTTT. Residues: CASSFRSSGNTGELFF. The variable domain in full, completed from reference TRBV7-9 and TRBJ2-2, reads DTGVSQNPRHKITKRGQNVTFRCDPISEHNRLYWYRQTLGQGPEFLTYFQNEAQLEKSRLLSDRFSAERPKGSFSTLEIQRTEQGDSAMYLCASSFRSSGNTGELFFGEGSRLTVL.

Judged by abundance, this clonotype is medium-sized (0.01 to 0.1%). The V gene is TRBV28, the J gene TRBJ2-5, with D perhaps TRBD1 (6 bases). Between the trimmed V and J ends, which lost 6 bases and 5 bases, there was a span of 19 bases. There are 15 residues in the CDR3. The germline CDR1 and CDR2 sequences are MDHEN and SYDVKM. The CDR3 region has the DNA TGTGCCAGCAGCCTCGACAGGACCCGGCGGGAGACCCAGTACTTC. Protein: CASSLDRTRRETQYF.

This clonotype is classed as medium-sized. The rearrangement uses TRBV20-1 and TRBJ2-2; 9 nucleotides match TRBD2. V was clipped by 1 base and J by 0 bases; unmatched bases: 6. From germline, CDR1 is DFQATT and CDR2 SNEGSKA (reference sequence). This CDR3 spans 17 amino acids. CDR3: CSARVLAGSANTGELFF. Here the CDR3 DNA reads TGCAGTGCTAGAGTGCTAGCGGGGAGCGCGAACACCGGGGAGCTGTTTTTT.

This clonotype is categorized as medium-sized (0.01 to 0.1%). V gene TRBV14 combines with J gene TRBJ2-3; D is unresolved. The CDR3 totals 13 residues. Trimming pared 4 bases from V and 8 bases from J, leaving 13 bases between. CDR1 is SGHDN, CDR2 FVKESK, per germline. DNA for the CDR3: TGTGCCAGCAGCCTTGACACCACAAGTACGCAGTATTTT. This encodes CASSLDTTSTQYF.

In its sample, this clonotype ranks as large (0.1 to 1%). The chain couples TRBV20-1 to TRBJ2-5; TRBD1 matches 8 bases. Germline trimming cut 4 bases from V and 4 bases from J; bases unmatched to any gene: 2. CDR3 length: 12 residues. The germline CDR1 and CDR2 sequences are DFQATT and SNEGSKA (reference sequence). The CDR3 is CSATDRGETQYF. In DNA form, the CDR3 reads TGCAGTGCTACCGACAGGGGAGAGACCCAGTACTTC.

This clonotype is judged medium-sized (0.01 to 0.1%). The V call is TRBV7-2, the J call TRBJ1-3, with TRBD1 matching over 7 bases. This CDR3 spans 14 amino acids. V dropped 7 bases and J dropped 3; count of bases not matched to a gene: 6. The germline V gene encodes CDR1 SGHTA and CDR2 FQGNSA. Here the CDR3 DNA reads TGTGCCAGCACCCGGGACAGAGGTGGAAACACCATATATTTT. This translates into CASTRDRGGNTIYF.

This clonotype came up many times. V gene TRBV3-1 combines with J gene TRBJ2-7; 7 bases fit TRBD1. The CDR3 contains 16 residues. Germline trimming cut 3 bases from V and 0 bases from J; bases unmatched to any gene: 8. Germline-derived CDR1 and CDR2 are LGHDT and YNNKEL (reference sequence). The DNA for the CDR3 is TGTGCCAGCAGCCAGCAACAGGGGACCTTCTCCTACGAGCAGTACTTC. Translating gives CASSQQQGTFSYEQYF.

In its sample, this clonotype was seen a few times. The chain joins TRBV6-1 to TRBJ2-3, with 9 bases identical to TRBD2. With 3 bases clipped from V and 1 base from J, the junction kept 11 bases outside the gene matches. CDR1 is MNHNS and CDR2 is SASEGT in the germline V gene. The CDR3 contains 18 residues. This CDR3 reads CASSDSVRGGLRTDTQYF. The CDR3 nucleotides are TGTGCCAGCAGTGATTCTGTGCGGGGGGGCTTACGCACAGATACGCAGTATTTT.

This clonotype is labeled as medium-sized. The chain links TRBV5-1 to TRBJ2-3; the match to TRBD2 covers 8 bases. After removal of 0 bases from V and 5 bases from J, the junction contained 5 bases not matched to a gene. The CDR3 totals 15 residues. Looked up from germline, CDR1 is SGHRS and CDR2 is YFSETQ. CDR3 amino acids: CASSLEGLDLDTQYF. Written as DNA, the CDR3 is TGCGCCAGCAGCTTGGAGGGACTAGATTTAGATACGCAGTATTTT. The whole variable domain, filled in from reference TRBV5-1 and TRBJ2-3, reads KAGVTQTPRYLIKTRGQQVTLSCSPISGHRSVSWYQQTPGQGLQFLFEYFSETQRNKGNFPGRFSGRQFSNSRSEMNVSTLELGDSALYLCASSLEGLDLDTQYFGPGTRLTVL.

Only a few counts were recorded for this clonotype. V gene TRBV12-5 combines with J gene TRBJ2-1; D tentatively fits TRBD1 or TRBD2 (5 bases each). The CDR3 has 11 amino acids. V was pared by 2 bases and J by 10 bases, with 6 bases between. Germline V gene lookup returns CDR1 LGHNT and CDR2 FRNRAP. This CDR3 is CASGLRGEQFF. In DNA, the CDR3 is TGTGCTAGTGGTTTGCGGGGCGAGCAGTTCTTC.

This clonotype is termed medium-sized. V gene TRBV2 combines with J gene TRBJ2-1, with 13 bases fitting TRBD2. The length of the CDR3 is 14 residues. The germline gives CDR1 SNHLY, CDR2 FYNNEI. The ends lost 1 base at V and 13 bases at J; junction bases unmatched: 4. The DNA for the CDR3 is TGTGCCAGCAGTGAAGACGGGACTAGCGGGATACAGTTCTTC. Protein product: CASSEDGTSGIQFF.